Each of the 15 T cell receptor beta chains below was sequenced from the same sample in a study of cytomegalovirus exposure and HLA in healthy donors. 60 Vbeta and 13 Jbeta primers were used in PCR. The protocol was immunoSEQ multiplex PCR, while the TCRdb copy is restricted to in-frame clones and leaves out a portion. This table holds approximately 150,000 clones, approximately 80% found once. What was sequenced was PBMCs. These receptors all come from a male donor in good health and CMV-seronegative.

The chain couples TRBV28 to TRBJ1-6; 8 nucleotides match TRBD1. Germline lookup yields CDR1 MDHEN and CDR2 SYDVKM. This CDR3 is built from 16 residues. With 2 bases clipped from V and 1 base from J, the junction kept 1 base outside the gene matches. CDR3 loop: CASSLRTGSYNSPLHF. Written as DNA, the CDR3 is TGTGCCAGCAGTTTAAGGACAGGGTCCTATAATTCACCCCTCCACTTT. The full variable domain, completed using reference TRBV28 and TRBJ1-6, is DVKVTQSSRYLVKRTGEKVFLECVQDMDHENMFWYRQDPGLGLRLIYFSYDVKMKEKGDIPEGYSVSREKKERFSLILESASTNQTSMYLCASSLRTGSYNSPLHFGNGTRLTVT.

This sequence joins TRBV20-1 and TRBJ2-1, with D uncertain. Trimming took 1 base from V and 14 from J, leaving 12 bases between them. The germline V gene has CDR1 DFQATT and CDR2 SNEGSKA (reference sequence). The CDR3 runs to 11 residues. CDR3 region: CSARVYSLEFF. DNA of the CDR3: TGCAGTGCTAGAGTGTACTCCCTCGAGTTCTTC.

The chain carries TRBV7-9 and TRBJ2-1, with a weak D call TRBD2 (5 bases). CDR3 length: 14 residues. Germline V lookup: CDR1 SEHNR, CDR2 FQNEAQ (reference sequence). Trimming took off 3 bases at V and 6 bases at J, with 12 bases between the two ends. Here the CDR3 reads CASSFGDFPNEQFF. For the CDR3, the DNA is TGTGCCAGCAGCTTCGGGGATTTCCCCAATGAGCAGTTCTTC.

The chain recombines TRBV7-2 with TRBJ2-1; 10 bases agree with TRBD2. Germline V gene sequence: CDR1 SGHTA, CDR2 FQGNSA. This CDR3 spans 15 amino acids. V lost 1 base and J lost 9; bases outside the gene matches: 6. The CDR3 bases are TGTGCCAGCAGCTTAGTTCCTAGCGGGAGCTTTGAGCAGTTCTTC. Its protein is CASSLVPSGSFEQFF.

The J gene is TRBJ2-1, the V gene TRBV27, with 8 bases aligning to TRBD1. The CDR3 totals 18 residues. Germline loops: CDR1 MNHEY, CDR2 SMNVEV (reference sequence). The ends lost 0 bases at V and 1 base at J; junction bases unmatched: 8. The CDR3 sequence is CASSLSSLGDRSYNEQFF. The CDR3 coding sequence is TGTGCCAGCAGTTTATCGTCTCTGGGGGACAGGTCCTACAATGAGCAGTTCTTC.

V is TRBV27 and J is TRBJ2-5; 9 nucleotides match TRBD2. Germline V gene data show CDR1 as MNHEY and CDR2 as SMNVEV (reference sequence). Losses at the gene ends were 2 bases for V and 5 bases for J; bases not matched to a gene: 12. There are 17 residues in the CDR3. For the CDR3, the DNA is TGTGCCAGCAGTTTACGACCCGCGGGGGGGCCACGGGAGACCCAGTACTTC. This translates into CASSLRPAGGPRETQYF.

The V call is TRBV9, the J call TRBJ2-7; 8 bases map to TRBD2. Germline assignment: CDR1 SGDLS and CDR2 YYNGEE. Trimming removed 0 bases from V and 3 bases from J; junction bases left unmatched: 5. The CDR3 contains 15 residues. CDR3 nucleotides: TGTGCCAGCAGCGTAGGAGCGGGAGAGGGCTACGAGCAGTACTTC. Amino acid sequence: CASSVGAGEGYEQYF.

The chain combines TRBV11-3 with TRBJ1-1; the D is unclear. CDR1 and CDR2 (germline): SGHNT, YENEEA. V shed 5 bases and J shed 4 bases, with 14 bases lying between them. The CDR3 is 14 amino acids. The CDR3 protein is CASSPNGWSTEAFF. CDR3 DNA: TGTGCCAGCAGCCCTAACGGTTGGAGCACTGAAGCTTTCTTT.

The chain links TRBV30 to TRBJ1-5; possibly TRBD1 for D (6 bases). The CDR3 has 15 residues. From germline, CDR1 is GTSNPN and CDR2 SVGIG (reference sequence). Trimming pared 3 bases from V and 4 bases from J, leaving 16 bases between. The CDR3 nucleotides read TGTGCCTGGAGCCCCCAGGGGAGGGGAAATCAGCCCCAGCATTTT. It yields the protein CAWSPQGRGNQPQHF.

The chain recombines TRBV9 with TRBJ2-3; weak D call: TRBD2 (5 bases). V lost 5 bases and J 2 bases, leaving 15 bases between the germline ends. The CDR3 contains 15 residues. Germline V gene lookup returns CDR1 SGDLS and CDR2 YYNGEE. The CDR3 loop reads CASRAMGSSTDTQYF. The CDR3 DNA sequence: TGTGCCAGCAGGGCAATGGGGAGTTCCACAGATACGCAGTATTTT.

This clone came up a few times. V and J are TRBV7-9 and TRBJ2-5, with 9 bases fitting TRBD1. Judging by the DNA end, TRBJ2-7 fits better; the J call may be wrong. Germline V gene lookup returns CDR1 SEHNR and CDR2 FQNEAQ (reference sequence). The CDR3 loop spans 14 amino acids. Here the CDR3 reads CASSLDRGSSEQYF. DNA for the CDR3: TGTGCCAGCAGCCTGGACAGGGGTAGTTCCGAGCAGTACTTC.

The J gene is TRBJ2-1, the V gene TRBV4-2, with 15 nucleotides matching TRBD2. The CDR3 spans 18 residues. Germline lookup yields CDR1 LGHNA and CDR2 YNFKEQ. V lost 2 bases, J lost 10 bases, and 12 bases stayed unmatched. The DNA for the CDR3 is TGTGCCAGCAGCCAACCAGAGGGACTAGCGGGGGGCGGGGCCGAGCAGTTCTTC. This codes for CASSQPEGLAGGGAEQFF.

This sequence joins TRBV7-9 and TRBJ1-3; 9 bases fit TRBD1. The CDR3 spans 18 residues. V lost 5 bases, J lost 4 bases, and 15 bases stayed unmatched. Germline CDR1 SEHNR, CDR2 FQNEAQ (reference sequence). The CDR3 DNA sequence: TGTGCCAGCAGCCGCCGGACAGGGGCTGTAGTATTGGGAAACACCATATATTTT. This gives the protein CASSRRTGAVVLGNTIYF.

The gene calls are TRBV7-8 and TRBJ1-5; 8 bases map to TRBD1. This CDR3 comprises 17 residues. Germline trimming cut 5 bases from V and 2 bases from J; bases unmatched to any gene: 11. CDR1 is SGHVS, CDR2 FQNEAQ, per germline. The CDR3 spells CASSPRPDRARNQPQHF. The CDR3 DNA reads TGTGCCAGCAGCCCGAGGCCGGACAGGGCACGCAATCAGCCCCAGCATTTT.

This clone was observed once. This chain uses TRBV18 with TRBJ1-1; 7 bases align to TRBD1. The germline V gene has CDR1 KGHSH and CDR2 LQKENI. This CDR3 comprises 14 residues. The J segment lost 2 bases and the V segment lost 6 bases, leaving 6 bases of the junction unmatched. This CDR3 is CASSRQGVNTEAFF. The CDR3, as DNA: TGTGCCAGCTCTCGACAGGGAGTCAACACTGAAGCTTTCTTT. Drawing the rest from reference TRBV18 and TRBJ1-1, the complete variable domain is NAGVMQNPRHLVRRRGQEARLRCSPMKGHSHVYWYRQLPEEGLKFMVYLQKENIIDESGMPKERFSAEFPKEGPSILRIQQVVRGDSAAYFCASSRQGVNTEAFFGQGTRLTVV.